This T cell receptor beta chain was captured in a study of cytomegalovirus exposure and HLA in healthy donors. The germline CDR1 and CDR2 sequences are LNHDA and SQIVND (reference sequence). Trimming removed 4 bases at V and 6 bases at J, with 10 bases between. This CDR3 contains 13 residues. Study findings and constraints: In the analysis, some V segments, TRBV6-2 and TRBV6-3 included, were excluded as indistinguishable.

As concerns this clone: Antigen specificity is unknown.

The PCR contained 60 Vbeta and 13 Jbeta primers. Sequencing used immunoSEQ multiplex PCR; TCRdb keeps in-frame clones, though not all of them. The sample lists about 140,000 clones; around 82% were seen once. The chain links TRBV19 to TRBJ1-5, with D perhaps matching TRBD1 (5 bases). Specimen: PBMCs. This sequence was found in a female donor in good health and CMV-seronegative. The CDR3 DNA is TGTGCCAGTAGTAAGCTGGGGGGTCAGCCCCAGCATTTT. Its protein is CASSKLGGQPQHF.